This passage covers 5 T cell receptor beta chains from one sample sequenced in a study of CD8+ T cells in alopecia areata. Documented treatment: oral pan-JAK inhibitor, 5-10 mg twice daily. RNA was isolated and reverse transcribed to cDNA, the sequencing template. Assay used: immunoSEQ multiplex PCR; TCRdb lists only in-frame clones, some missing. The table shows 180,000 or so clones, with 50% to 65% occurring only once. The sequenced sample was CD8+ T cells sorted from blood, obtained at week 24, from a patient treated with tofacitinib. The receptors originated from a human donor with alopecia areata.

The chain uses TRBV5-6 and TRBJ2-3, with D possibly called TRBD1 or TRBD2 (6 bases each). In germline, CDR1 is SGHDT, CDR2 YYEEEE. The CDR3 totals 18 residues. Trimming removed 5 bases from V and 3 bases from J, with 25 bases in between. DNA for the CDR3: TGTGCCAGCAGACGGACCGCCTCAACGGGGGCAAGTACAGATACGCAGTATTTT. It encodes CASRRTASTGASTDTQYF. Drawing the rest from reference TRBV5-6 and TRBJ2-3, the complete variable domain is DAGVTQSPTHLIKTRGQQVTLRCSPKSGHDTVSWYQQALGQGPQFIFQYYEEEERQRGNFPDRFSGHQFPNYSSELNVNALLLGDSALYLCASRRTASTGASTDTQYFGPGTRLTVL.

The chain carries TRBV7-9 and TRBJ2-1; maybe TRBD1 (5 bases). Trimming shortened V by 7 bases and J by 4 bases, and 11 bases separated the two germline ends. This CDR3 spans 13 amino acids. Germline V gene data show CDR1 as SEHNR and CDR2 as FQNEAQ (reference sequence). As DNA, the CDR3 is TGTGCCAGCACCCCGGCAGGGTACAATGAGCAGTTCTTC. Its translation is CASTPAGYNEQFF.

This clone was observed a few times. CDR3 nucleotides: TGTGCCTGGAGTTGGGGGGATGATGAGCAGTTCTTC. Its protein is CAWSWGDDEQFF. V gene TRBV30 combines with J gene TRBJ2-1; tentative D call: TRBD2 (6 bases). Trimming pared 2 bases from V and 8 bases from J, leaving 10 bases between. This CDR3 region has 12 residues. Germline CDR1 reads GTSNPN; CDR2 reads SVGIG (reference sequence).

This clone was counted only a few times. The genes are TRBV27 and TRBJ2-7; no clear D gene. This CDR3 comprises 13 residues. V lost 3 bases to trimming and J lost 1 base, with 7 bases between them. Per the germline V gene, CDR1 is MNHEY and CDR2 is SMNVEV (reference sequence). The DNA of the CDR3 is TGTGCCAGCAGTTTTAGGGTATCCTACGAGCAGTACTTC. It translates to CASSFRVSYEQYF.

The V gene is TRBV7-2, the J gene TRBJ1-5; TRBD1 matches at 11 bases. The CDR3 runs to 15 residues. Germline loops: CDR1 SGHTA, CDR2 FQGNSA. Trimming at V came to 3 bases and at J to 5 bases, leaving 3 bases not matched to a gene. The CDR3 spells CASSFGTGGYQPQHF. CDR3 nucleotides: TGTGCCAGCAGCTTCGGGACAGGGGGGTATCAGCCCCAGCATTTT.